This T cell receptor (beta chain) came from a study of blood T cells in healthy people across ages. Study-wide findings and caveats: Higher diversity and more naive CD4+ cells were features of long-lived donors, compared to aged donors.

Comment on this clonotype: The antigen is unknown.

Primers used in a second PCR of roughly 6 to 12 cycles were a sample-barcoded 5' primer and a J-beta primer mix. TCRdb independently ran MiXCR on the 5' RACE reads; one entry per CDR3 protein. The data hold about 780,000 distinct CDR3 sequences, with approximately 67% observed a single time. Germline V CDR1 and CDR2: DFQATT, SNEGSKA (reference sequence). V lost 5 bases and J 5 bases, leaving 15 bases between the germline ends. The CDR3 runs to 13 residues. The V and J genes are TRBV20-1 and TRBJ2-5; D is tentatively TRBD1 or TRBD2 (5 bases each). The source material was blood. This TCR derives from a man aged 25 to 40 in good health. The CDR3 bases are TGCAGTGCTCTGGTGGGGGTCCAGGAGACCCAGTACTTC. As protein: CSALVGVQETQYF.